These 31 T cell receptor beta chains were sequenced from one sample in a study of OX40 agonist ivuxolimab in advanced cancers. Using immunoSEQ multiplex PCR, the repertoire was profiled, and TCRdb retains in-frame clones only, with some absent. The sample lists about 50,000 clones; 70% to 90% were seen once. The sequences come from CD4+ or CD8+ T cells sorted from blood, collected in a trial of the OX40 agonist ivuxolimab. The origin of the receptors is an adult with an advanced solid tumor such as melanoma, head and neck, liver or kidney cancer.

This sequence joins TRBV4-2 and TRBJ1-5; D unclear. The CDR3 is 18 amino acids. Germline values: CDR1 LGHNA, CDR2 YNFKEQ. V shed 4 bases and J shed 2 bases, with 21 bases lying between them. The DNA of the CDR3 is TGTGCCAGCAGCCCCTGGGCTGTCGGGTATGATGGCAATCAGCCCCAGCATTTT. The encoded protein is CASSPWAVGYDGNQPQHF.

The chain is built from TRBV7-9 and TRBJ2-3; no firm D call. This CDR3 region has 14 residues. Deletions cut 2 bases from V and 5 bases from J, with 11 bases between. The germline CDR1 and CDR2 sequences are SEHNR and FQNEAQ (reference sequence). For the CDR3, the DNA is TGTGCCAGCAGCTTAACGCGCGCTGAAGATACGCAGTATTTT. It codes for CASSLTRAEDTQYF.

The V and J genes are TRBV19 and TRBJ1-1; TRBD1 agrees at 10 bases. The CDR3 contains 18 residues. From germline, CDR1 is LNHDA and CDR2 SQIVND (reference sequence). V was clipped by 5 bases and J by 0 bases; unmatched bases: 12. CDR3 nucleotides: TGTGCCAGTAGTCACCTTGACAGGGGGCAGGGGATGAACACTGAAGCTTTCTTT. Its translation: CASSHLDRGQGMNTEAFF.

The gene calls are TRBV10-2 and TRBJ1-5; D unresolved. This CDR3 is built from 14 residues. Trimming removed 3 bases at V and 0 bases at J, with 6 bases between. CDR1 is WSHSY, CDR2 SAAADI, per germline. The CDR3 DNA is TGCGCCAGCAGTGATCAATATAGCAATCAGCCCCAGCATTTT. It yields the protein CASSDQYSNQPQHF.

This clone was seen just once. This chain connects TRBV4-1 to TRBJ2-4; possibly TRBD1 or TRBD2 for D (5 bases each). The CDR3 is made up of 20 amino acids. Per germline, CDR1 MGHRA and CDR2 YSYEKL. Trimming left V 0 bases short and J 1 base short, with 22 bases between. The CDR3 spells CASSQDMGVSPEGAKNIQYF. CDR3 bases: TGCGCCAGCAGCCAAGACATGGGGGTTTCCCCTGAGGGGGCCAAAAACATTCAGTACTTC.

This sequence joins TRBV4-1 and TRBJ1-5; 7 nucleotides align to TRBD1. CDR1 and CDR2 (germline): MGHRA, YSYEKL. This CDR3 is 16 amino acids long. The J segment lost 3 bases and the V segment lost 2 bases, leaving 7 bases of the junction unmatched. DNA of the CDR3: TGCGCCAGCAGCCAATCGACAGGGTCCCCCAATCAGCCCCAGCATTTT. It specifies CASSQSTGSPNQPQHF.

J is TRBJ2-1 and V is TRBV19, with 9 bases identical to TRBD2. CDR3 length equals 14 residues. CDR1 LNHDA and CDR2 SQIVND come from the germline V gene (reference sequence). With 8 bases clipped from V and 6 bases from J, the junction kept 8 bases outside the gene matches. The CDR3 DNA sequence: TGTGCCAGTGGTCAACTAGCGGGTTTCAATGAGCAGTTCTTC. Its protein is CASGQLAGFNEQFF.

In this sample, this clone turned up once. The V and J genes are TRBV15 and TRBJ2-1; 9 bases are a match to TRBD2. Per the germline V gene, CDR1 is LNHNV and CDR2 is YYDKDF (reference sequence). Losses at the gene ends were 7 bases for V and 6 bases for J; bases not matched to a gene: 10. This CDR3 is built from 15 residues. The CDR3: CATTATGLALNEQFF. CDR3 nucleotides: TGTGCCACCACTGCCACGGGACTAGCACTCAATGAGCAGTTCTTC.

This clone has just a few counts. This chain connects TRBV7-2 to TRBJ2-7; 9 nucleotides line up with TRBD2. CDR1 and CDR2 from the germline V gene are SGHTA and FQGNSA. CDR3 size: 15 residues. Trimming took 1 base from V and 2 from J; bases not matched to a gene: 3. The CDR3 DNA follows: TGTGCCAGCAGCTTAGGGGTAGCGGGGGCCTACGAGCAGTACTTC. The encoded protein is CASSLGVAGAYEQYF.

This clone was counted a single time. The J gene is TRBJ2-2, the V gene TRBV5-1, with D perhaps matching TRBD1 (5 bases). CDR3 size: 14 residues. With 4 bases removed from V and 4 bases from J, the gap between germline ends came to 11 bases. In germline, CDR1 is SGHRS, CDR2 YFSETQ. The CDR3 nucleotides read TGCGCCAGCAGCCGCGACAGCCCCACCGGGGAGCTGTTTTTT. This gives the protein CASSRDSPTGELFF.

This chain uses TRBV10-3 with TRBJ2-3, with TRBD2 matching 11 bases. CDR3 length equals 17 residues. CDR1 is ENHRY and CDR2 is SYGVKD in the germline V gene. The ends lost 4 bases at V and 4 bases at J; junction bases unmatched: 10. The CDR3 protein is CAISGTTSGSWSDTQYF. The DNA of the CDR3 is TGTGCCATCAGTGGGACCACTAGCGGGAGTTGGTCAGATACGCAGTATTTT.

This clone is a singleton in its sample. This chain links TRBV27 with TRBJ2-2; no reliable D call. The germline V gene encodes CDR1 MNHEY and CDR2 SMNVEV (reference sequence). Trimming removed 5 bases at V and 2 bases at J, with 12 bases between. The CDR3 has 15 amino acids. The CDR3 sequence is CASSPQRVNTGELFF. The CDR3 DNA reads TGTGCCAGCAGTCCCCAGAGAGTTAACACCGGGGAGCTGTTTTTT.

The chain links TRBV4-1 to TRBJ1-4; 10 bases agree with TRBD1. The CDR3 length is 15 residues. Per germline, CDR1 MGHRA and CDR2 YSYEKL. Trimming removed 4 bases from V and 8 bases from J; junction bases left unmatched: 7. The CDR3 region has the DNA TGCGCCAGCAGCCCCGGGACAGGGGACTGGGAAAAACTGTTTTTT. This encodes CASSPGTGDWEKLFF.

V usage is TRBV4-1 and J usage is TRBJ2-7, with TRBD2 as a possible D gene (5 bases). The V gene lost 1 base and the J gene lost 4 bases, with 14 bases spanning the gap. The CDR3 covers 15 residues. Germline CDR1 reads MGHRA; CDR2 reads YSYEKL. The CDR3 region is CASSQGWGAGYEQYF. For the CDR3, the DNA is TGCGCCAGCAGCCAAGGCTGGGGAGCCGGGTACGAGCAGTACTTC.

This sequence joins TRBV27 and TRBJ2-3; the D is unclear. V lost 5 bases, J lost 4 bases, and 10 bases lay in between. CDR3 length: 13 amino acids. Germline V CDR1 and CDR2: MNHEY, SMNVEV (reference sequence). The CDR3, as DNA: TGTGCCAGCAGTGTCCGCAAGGCAGATACGCAGTATTTT. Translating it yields CASSVRKADTQYF.

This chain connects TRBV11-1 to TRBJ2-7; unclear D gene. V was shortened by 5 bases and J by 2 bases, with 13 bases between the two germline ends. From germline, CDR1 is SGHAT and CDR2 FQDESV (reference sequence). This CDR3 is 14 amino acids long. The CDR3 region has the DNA TGTGCCAGCAGCCCCCGGTCTGGGGCCTACGAGCAGTACTTC. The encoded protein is CASSPRSGAYEQYF. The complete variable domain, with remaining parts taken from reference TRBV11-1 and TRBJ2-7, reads EAEVAQSPRYKITEKSQAVAFWCDPISGHATLYWYRQILGQGPELLVQFQDESVVDDSQLPKDRFSAERLKGVDSTLKIQPAELGDSAMYLCASSPRSGAYEQYFGPGTRLTVT.

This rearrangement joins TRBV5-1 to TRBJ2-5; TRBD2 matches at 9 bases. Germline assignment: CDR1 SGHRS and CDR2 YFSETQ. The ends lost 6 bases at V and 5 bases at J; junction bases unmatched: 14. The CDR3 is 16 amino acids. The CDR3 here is CASTKDLAGEGETQYF. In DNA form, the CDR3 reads TGCGCCAGCACTAAGGACTTAGCGGGAGAGGGGGAGACCCAGTACTTC.

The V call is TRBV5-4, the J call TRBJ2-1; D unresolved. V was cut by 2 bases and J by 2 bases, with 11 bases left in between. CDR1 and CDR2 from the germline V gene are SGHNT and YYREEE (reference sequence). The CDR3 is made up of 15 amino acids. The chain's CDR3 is CASSFTLLTYNEQFF. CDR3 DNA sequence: TGTGCCAGCAGCTTTACACTCTTGACCTACAATGAGCAGTTCTTC.

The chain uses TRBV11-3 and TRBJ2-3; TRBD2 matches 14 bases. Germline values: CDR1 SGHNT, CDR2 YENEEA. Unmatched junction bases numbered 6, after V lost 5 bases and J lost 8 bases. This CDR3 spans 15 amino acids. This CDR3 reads CASSPGLAGVSTQYF. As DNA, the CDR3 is TGTGCCAGCAGCCCGGGACTAGCGGGAGTCTCTACGCAGTATTTT.

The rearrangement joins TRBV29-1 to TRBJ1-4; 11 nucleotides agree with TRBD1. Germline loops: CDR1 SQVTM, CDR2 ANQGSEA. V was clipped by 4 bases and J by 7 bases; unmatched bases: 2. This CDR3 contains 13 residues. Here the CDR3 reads CSVGTGGREKLFF. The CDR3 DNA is TGCAGCGTTGGGACAGGGGGCCGTGAAAAACTGTTTTTT.

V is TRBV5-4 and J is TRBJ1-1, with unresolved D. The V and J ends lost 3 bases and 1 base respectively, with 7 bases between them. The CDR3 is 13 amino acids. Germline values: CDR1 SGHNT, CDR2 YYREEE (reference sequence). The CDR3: CASSSDPNTEAFF. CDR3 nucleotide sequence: TGTGCCAGCAGCTCAGACCCGAACACTGAAGCTTTCTTT.

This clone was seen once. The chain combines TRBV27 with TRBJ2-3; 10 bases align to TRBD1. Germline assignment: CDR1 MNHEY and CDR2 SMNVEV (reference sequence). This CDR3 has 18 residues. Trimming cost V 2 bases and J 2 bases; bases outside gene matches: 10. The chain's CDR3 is CASSLRWGQGFSTDTQYF. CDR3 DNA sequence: TGTGCCAGCAGTTTACGTTGGGGACAGGGGTTTTCCACAGATACGCAGTATTTT.

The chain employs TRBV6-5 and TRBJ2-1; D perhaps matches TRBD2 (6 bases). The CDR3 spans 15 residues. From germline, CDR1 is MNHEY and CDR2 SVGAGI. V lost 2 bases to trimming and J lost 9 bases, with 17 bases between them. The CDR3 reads CASSYRVGGKGEQFF. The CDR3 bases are TGTGCCAGCAGTTACAGGGTGGGCGGGAAAGGTGAGCAGTTCTTC.

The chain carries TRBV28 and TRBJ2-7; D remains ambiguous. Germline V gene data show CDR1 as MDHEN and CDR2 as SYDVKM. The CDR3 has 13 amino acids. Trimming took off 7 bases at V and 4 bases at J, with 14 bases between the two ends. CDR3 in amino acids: CASNPAPGYEQYF. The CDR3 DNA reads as TGTGCCAGCAATCCCGCCCCTGGGTACGAGCAGTACTTC.

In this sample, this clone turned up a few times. CDR3 protein: CSVVGGINTEAFF. The CDR3 bases are TGCAGCGTTGTTGGTGGCATCAACACTGAAGCTTTCTTT. The rearrangement uses TRBV29-1 and TRBJ1-1; D remains ambiguous. CDR3 length: 13 residues. Germline CDR1 is SQVTM and CDR2 is ANQGSEA. Deletions cut 4 bases from V and 2 bases from J, with 11 bases between.

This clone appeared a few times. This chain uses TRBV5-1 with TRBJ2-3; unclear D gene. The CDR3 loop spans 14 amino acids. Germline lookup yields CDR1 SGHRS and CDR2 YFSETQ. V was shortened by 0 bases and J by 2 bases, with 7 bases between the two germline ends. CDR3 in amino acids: CASSLARITDTQYF. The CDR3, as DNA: TGCGCCAGCAGCTTGGCCCGTATCACAGATACGCAGTATTTT.

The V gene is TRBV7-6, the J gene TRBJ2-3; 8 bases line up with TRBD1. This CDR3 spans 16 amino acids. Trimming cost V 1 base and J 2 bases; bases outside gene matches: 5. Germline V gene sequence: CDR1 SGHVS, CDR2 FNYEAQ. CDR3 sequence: CASSLGTGGITDTQYF. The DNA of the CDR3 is TGTGCCAGCAGCTTAGGAACAGGGGGTATCACAGATACGCAGTATTTT.

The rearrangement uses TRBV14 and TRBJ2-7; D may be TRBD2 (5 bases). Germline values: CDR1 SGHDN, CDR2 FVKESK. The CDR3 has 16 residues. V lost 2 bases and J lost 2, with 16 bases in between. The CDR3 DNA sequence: TGTGCCAGCAGCCAATTCGGTATAACGGGAACCTACGAGCAGTACTTC. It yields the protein CASSQFGITGTYEQYF.

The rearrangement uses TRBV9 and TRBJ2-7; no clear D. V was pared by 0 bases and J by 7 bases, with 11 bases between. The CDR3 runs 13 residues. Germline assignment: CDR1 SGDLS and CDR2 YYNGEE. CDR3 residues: CASSVGPPGEQYF. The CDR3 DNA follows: TGTGCCAGCAGCGTAGGTCCCCCAGGAGAGCAGTACTTC. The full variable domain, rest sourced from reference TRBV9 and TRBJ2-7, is DSGVTQTPKHLITATGQRVTLRCSPRSGDLSVYWYQQSLDQGLQFLIQYYNGEERAKGNILERFSAQQFPDLHSELNLSSLELGDSALYFCASSVGPPGEQYFGPGTRLTVT.

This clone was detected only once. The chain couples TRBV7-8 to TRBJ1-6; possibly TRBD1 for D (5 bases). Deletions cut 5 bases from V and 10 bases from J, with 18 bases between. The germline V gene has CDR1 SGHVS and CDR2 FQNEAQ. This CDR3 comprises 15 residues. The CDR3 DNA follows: TGTGCCAGCAGCCAGAGCGGGGCGCGGAGGTCACCCCTCCACTTT. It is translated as CASSQSGARRSPLHF.

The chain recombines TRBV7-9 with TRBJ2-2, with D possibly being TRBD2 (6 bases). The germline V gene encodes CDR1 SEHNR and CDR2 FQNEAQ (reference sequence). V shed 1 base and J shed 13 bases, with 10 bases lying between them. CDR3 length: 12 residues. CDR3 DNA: TGTGCCAGCAGCTTAGAAGGAGGGAGGCTGTTTTTT. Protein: CASSLEGGRLFF.